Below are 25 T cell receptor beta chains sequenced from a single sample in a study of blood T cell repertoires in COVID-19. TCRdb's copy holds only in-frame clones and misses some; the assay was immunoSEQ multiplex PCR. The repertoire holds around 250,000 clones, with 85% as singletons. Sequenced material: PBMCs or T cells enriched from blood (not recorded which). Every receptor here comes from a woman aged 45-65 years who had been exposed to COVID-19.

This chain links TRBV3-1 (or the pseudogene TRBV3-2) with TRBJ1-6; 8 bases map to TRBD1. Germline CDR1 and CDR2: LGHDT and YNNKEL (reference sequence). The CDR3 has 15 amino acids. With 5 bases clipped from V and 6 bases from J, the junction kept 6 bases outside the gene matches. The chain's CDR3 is CASSIPGQVNSPLHF. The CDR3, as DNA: TGTGCCAGCAGCATACCGGGACAGGTTAATTCACCCCTCCACTTT.

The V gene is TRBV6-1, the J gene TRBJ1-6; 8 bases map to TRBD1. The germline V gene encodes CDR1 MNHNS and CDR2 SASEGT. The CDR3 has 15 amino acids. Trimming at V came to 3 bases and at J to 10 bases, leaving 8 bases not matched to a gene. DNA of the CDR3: TGTGCCAGCAGTGATGCACAGGGGGTTGGATCACCCCTCCACTTT. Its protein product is CASSDAQGVGSPLHF.

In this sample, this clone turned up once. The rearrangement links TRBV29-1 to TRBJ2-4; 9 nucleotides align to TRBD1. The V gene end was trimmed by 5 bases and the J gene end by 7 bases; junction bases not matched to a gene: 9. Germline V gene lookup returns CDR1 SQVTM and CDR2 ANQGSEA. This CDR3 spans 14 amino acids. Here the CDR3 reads CSVSSPGQGNIQYF. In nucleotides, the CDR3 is TGCAGCGTTTCCTCCCCGGGACAGGGTAACATTCAGTACTTC.

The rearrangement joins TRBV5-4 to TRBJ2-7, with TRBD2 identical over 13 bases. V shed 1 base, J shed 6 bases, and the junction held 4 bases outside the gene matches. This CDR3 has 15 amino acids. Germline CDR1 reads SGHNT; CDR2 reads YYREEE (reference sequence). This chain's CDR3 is CASSLRLAGGAEQYF. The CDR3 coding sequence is TGTGCCAGCAGCTTGAGACTAGCGGGGGGCGCCGAGCAGTACTTC.

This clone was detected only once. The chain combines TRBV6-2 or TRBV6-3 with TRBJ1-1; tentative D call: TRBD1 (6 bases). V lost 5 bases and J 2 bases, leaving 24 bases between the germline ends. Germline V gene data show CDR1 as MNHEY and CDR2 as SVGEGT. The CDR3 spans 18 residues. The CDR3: CASSQNKRLMTGNTEAFF. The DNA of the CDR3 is TGTGCCAGCAGTCAGAATAAACGCCTTATGACAGGCAACACTGAAGCTTTCTTT.

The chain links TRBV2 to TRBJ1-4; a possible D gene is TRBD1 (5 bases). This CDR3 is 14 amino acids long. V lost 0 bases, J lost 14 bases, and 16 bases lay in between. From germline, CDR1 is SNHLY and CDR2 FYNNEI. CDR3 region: CASSEALQGAVLFF. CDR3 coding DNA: TGTGCCAGCAGTGAAGCGCTTCAGGGCGCCGTCCTGTTTTTT.

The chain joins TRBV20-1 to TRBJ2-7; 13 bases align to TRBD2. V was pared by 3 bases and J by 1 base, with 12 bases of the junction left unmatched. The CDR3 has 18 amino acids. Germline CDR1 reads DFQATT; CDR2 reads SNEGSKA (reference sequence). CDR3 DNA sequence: TGCAGTGCTAGTAGAGGGACCCGGACTAGCGGGGGTTCCTACGAGCAGTACTTC. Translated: CSASRGTRTSGGSYEQYF.

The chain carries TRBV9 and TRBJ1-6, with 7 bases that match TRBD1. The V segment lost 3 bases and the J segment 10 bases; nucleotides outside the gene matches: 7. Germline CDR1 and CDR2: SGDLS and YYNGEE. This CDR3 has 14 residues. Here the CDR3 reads CASSANRGESPLHF. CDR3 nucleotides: TGTGCCAGCAGCGCCAACAGGGGAGAATCACCCCTCCACTTT. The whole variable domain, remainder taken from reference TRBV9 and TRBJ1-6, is DSGVTQTPKHLITATGQRVTLRCSPRSGDLSVYWYQQSLDQGLQFLIQYYNGEERAKGNILERFSAQQFPDLHSELNLSSLELGDSALYFCASSANRGESPLHFGNGTRLTVT.

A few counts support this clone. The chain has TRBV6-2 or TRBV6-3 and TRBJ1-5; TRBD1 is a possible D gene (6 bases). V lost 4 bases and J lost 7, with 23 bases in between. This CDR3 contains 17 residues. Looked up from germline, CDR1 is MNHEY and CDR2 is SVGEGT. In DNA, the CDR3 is TGTGCCAGCAGTTTCGATGGGCAATACGGGGGGCGCCAGCCCCAGCATTTT. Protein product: CASSFDGQYGGRQPQHF.

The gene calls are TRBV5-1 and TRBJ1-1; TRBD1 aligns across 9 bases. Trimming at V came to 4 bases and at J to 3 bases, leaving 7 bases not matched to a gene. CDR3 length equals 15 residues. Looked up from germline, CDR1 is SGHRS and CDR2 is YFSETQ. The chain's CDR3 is CASSIKQGAYTEAFF. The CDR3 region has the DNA TGCGCCAGCAGCATAAAACAGGGGGCGTACACTGAAGCTTTCTTT.

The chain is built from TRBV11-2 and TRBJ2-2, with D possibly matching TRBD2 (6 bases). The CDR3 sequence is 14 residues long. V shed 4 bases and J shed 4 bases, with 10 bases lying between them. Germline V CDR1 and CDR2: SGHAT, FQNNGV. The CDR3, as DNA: TGTGCCAGCAGCTACGGGACTTCCACCGGGGAGCTGTTTTTT. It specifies CASSYGTSTGELFF.

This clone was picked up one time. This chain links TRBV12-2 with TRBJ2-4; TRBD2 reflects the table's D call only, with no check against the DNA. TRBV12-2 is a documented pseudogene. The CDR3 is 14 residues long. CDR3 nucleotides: TGTGCAAGCCTTTTGCGGGGGGCCAAAAACATTCAGTACTTC. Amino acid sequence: CASLLRGAKNIQYF.

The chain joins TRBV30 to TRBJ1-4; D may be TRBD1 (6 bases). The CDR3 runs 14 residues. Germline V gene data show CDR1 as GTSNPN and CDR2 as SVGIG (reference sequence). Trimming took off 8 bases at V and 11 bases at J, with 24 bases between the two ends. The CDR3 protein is CAAVWDNLRGKLFF. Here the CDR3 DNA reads TGTGCCGCAGTCTGGGACAACTTAAGAGGGAAACTGTTTTTT.

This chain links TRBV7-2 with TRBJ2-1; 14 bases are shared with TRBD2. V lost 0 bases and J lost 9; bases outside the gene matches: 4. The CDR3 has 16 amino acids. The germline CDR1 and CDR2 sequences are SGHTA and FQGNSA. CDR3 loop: CASSLARLAGGLEQFF. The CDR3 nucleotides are TGTGCCAGCAGCTTAGCGCGACTAGCGGGGGGGCTTGAGCAGTTCTTC.

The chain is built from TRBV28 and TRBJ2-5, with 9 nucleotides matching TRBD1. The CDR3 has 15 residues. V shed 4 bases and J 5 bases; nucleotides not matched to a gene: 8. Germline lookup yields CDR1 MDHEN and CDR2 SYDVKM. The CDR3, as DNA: TGTGCCAGCAGTTCCTTCGGGACAGGGAAGGAGACCCAGTACTTC. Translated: CASSSFGTGKETQYF.

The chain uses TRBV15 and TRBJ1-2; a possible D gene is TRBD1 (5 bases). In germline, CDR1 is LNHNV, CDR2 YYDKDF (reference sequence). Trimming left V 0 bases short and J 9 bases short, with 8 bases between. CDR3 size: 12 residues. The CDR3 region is CATSRETGSYTF. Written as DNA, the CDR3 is TGTGCCACCAGCAGAGAAACAGGTAGCTACACCTTC. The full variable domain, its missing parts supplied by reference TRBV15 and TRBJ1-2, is DAMVIQNPRYQVTQFGKPVTLSCSQTLNHNVMYWYQQKSSQAPKLLFHYYDKDFNNEADTPDNFQSRRPNTSFCFLDIRSPGLGDTAMYLCATSRETGSYTFGSGTRLTVV.

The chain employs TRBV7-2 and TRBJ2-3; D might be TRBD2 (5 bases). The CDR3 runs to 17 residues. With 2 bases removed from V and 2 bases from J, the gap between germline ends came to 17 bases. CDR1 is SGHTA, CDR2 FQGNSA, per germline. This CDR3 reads CASSLKRGGEFTDTQYF. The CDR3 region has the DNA TGTGCCAGCAGCTTAAAGCGTGGAGGAGAGTTCACAGATACGCAGTATTTT.

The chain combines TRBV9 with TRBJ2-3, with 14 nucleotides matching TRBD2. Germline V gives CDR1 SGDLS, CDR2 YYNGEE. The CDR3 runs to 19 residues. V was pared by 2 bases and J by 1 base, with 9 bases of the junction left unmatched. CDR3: CASSVPTSGGALGTDTQYF. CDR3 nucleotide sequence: TGTGCCAGCAGCGTCCCGACTAGCGGGGGGGCGCTTGGCACAGATACGCAGTATTTT.

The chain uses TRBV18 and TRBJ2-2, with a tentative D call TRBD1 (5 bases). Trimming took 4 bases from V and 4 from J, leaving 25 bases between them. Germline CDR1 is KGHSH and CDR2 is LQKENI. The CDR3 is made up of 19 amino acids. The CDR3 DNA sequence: TGTGCCAGCTCACGAATACCCTCCTTCGCGGCAGGGTTCACCGGGGAGCTGTTTTTT. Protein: CASSRIPSFAAGFTGELFF.

The CDR3 sequence is CASSRETGAGNQPQHF. The CDR3 region has the DNA TGTGCCAGTAGTAGAGAGACAGGGGCAGGCAATCAGCCCCAGCATTTT. This chain links TRBV19 with TRBJ1-5; 8 bases are shared with TRBD1. Trimming at V came to 4 bases and at J to 2 bases, leaving 7 bases not matched to a gene. Germline V gene sequence: CDR1 LNHDA, CDR2 SQIVND (reference sequence). CDR3 length: 16 amino acids.

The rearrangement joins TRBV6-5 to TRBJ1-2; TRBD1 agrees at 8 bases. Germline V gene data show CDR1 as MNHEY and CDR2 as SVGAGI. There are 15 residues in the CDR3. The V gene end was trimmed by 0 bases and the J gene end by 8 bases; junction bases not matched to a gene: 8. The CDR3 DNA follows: TGTGCCAGCAGTTACTCTGGACAGGGATTGGGCGGCTACACCTTC. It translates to CASSYSGQGLGGYTF.

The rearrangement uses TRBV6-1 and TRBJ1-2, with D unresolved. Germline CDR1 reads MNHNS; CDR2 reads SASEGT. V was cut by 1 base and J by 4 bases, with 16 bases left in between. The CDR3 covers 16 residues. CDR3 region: CASSEGVRYSPYGYTF. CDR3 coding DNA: TGTGCCAGCAGTGAAGGGGTTCGGTACAGTCCCTATGGCTACACCTTC.

CDR3 coding DNA: TGTGCCAGCAAGCAAGGGGTGGGCACTGAAGCTTTCTTT. This codes for CASKQGVGTEAFF. The rearrangement uses TRBV6-5 and TRBJ1-1, with D perhaps matching TRBD1 (5 bases). The germline V gene has CDR1 MNHEY and CDR2 SVGAGI. The CDR3 has 13 residues. The ends were cut back, 7 bases at V and 4 bases at J, with 13 bases in the middle.

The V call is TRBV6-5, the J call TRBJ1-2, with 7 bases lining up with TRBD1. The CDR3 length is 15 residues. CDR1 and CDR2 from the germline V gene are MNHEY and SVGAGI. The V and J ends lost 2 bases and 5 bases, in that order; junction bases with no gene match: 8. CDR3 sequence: CASSYVSTGSYGYTF. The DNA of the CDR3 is TGTGCCAGCAGTTACGTGTCGACAGGGTCTTATGGCTACACCTTC.

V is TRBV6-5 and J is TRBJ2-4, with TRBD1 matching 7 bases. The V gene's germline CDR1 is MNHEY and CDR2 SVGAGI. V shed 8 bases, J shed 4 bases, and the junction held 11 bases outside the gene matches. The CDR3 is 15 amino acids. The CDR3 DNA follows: TGTGCCAGCCGGCCCCGTGGACAGGATAAAAACATTCAGTACTTC. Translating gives CASRPRGQDKNIQYF.